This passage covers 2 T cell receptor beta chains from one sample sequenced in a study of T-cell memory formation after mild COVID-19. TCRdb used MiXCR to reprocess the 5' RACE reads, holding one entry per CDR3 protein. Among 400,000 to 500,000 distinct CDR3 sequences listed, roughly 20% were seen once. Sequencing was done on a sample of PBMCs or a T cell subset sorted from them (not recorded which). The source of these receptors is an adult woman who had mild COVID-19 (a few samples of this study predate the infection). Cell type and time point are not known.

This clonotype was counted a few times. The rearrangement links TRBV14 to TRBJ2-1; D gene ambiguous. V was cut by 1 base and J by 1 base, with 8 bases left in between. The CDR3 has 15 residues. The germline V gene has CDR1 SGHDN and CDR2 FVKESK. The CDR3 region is CASSQVGGSYNEQFF. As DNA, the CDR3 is TGTGCCAGCAGCCAAGTGGGCGGATCCTACAATGAGCAGTTCTTC.

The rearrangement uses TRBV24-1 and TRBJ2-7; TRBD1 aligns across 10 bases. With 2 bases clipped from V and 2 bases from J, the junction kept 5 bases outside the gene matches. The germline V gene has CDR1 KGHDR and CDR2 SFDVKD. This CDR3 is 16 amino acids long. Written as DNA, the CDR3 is TGTGCCACCAGTGATTCGCCGGGACAGGGGCCCTACGAGCAGTACTTC. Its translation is CATSDSPGQGPYEQYF.